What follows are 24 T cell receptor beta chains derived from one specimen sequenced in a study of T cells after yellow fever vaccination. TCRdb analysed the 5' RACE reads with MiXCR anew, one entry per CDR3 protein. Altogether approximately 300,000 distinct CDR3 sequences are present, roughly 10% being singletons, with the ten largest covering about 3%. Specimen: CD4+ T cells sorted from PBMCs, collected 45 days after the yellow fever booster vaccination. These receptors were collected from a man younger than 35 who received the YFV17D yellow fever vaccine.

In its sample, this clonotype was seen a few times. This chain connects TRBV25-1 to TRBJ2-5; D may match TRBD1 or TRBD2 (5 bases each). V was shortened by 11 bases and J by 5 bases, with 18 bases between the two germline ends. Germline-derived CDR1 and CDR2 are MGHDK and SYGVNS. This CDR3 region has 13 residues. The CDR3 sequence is CASTGWGLETQYF. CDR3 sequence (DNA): TGTGCCTCAACGGGATGGGGGTTGGAGACCCAGTACTTC.

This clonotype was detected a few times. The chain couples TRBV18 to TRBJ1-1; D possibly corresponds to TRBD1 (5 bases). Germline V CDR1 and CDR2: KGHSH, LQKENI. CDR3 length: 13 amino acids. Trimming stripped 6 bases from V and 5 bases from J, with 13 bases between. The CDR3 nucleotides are TGTGCCAGCTCCTTCGGGGCGAATACTGAAGCTTTCTTT. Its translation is CASSFGANTEAFF.

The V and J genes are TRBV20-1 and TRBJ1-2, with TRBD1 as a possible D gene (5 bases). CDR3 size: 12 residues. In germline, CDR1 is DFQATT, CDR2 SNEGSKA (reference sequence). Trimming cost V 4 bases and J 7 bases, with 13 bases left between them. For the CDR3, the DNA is TGCAGTGCTACCCCCGGGACCCTTGGCTACACCTTC. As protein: CSATPGTLGYTF.

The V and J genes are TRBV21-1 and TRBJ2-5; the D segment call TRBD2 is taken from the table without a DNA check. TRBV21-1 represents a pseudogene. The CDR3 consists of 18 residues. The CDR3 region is CASSKPASSGESGETQYF. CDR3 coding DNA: TGTGCCAGCAGCAAACCGGCGTCGAGCGGGGAATCGGGGGAGACCCAGTACTTC.

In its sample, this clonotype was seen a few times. CDR3: CASSHRVEAFF. Written as DNA, the CDR3 is TGTGCCAGCAGCCACAGGGTTGAAGCTTTCTTT. V is TRBV11-2 and J is TRBJ1-1, with D perhaps TRBD1 (6 bases). Germline V CDR1 and CDR2: SGHAT, FQNNGV. The CDR3 spans 11 residues. V lost 5 bases to trimming and J lost 7 bases, with 8 bases between them.

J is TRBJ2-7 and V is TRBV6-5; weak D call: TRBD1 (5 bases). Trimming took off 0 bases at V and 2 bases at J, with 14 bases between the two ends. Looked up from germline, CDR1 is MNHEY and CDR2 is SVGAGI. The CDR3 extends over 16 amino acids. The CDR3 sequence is CASSYSGQRFTYEQYF. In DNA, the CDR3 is TGTGCCAGCAGTTACTCGGGGCAGAGGTTTACCTACGAGCAGTACTTC.

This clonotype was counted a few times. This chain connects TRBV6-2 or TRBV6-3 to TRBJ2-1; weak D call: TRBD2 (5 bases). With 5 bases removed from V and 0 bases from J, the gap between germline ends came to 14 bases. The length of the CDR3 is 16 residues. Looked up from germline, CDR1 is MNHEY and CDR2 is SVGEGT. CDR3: CASSPAFRGSYNEQFF. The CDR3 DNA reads TGTGCCAGCAGTCCCGCGTTCCGGGGCTCCTACAATGAGCAGTTCTTC.

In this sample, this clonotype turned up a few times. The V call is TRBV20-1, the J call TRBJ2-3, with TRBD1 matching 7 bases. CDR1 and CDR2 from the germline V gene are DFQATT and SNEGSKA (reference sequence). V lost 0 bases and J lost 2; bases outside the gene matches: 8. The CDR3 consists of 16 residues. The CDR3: CSARDQWQGDTDTQYF. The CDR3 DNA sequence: TGCAGTGCTAGAGATCAATGGCAGGGGGACACAGATACGCAGTATTTT.

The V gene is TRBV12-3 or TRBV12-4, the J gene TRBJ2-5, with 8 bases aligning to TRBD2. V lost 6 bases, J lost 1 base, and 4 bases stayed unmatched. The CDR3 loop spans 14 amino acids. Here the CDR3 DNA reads TGTGCCAGCAGAGTTACTAGCGGCCAAGAGACCCAGTACTTC. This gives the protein CASRVTSGQETQYF.

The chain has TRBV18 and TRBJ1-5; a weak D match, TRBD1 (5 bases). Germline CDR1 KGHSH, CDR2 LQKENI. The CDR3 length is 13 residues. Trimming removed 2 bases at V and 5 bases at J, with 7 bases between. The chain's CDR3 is CASSPAGDQPQHF. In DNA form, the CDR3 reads TGTGCCAGCTCACCAGCGGGGGATCAGCCCCAGCATTTT.

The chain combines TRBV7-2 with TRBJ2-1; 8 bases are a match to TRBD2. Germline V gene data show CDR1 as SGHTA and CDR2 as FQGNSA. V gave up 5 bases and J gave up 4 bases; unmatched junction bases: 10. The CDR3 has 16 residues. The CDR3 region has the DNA TGTGCCAGCAGCCCCTATGCGGGGGGCGGGTACAATGAGCAGTTCTTC. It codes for CASSPYAGGGYNEQFF. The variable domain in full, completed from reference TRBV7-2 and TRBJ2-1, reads GAGVSQSPSNKVTEKGKDVELRCDPISGHTALYWYRQSLGQGLEFLIYFQGNSAPDKSGLPSDRFSAERTGGSVSTLTIQRTQQEDSAVYLCASSPYAGGGYNEQFFGPGTRLTVL.

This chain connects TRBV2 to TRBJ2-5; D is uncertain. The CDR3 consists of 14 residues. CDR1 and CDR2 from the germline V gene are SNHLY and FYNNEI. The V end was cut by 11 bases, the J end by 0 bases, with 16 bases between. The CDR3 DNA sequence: TGTGCCGACCGAGGTCCAAACCACCAAGAGACCCAGTACTTC. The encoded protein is CADRGPNHQETQYF. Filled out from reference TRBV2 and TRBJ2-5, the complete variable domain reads EPEVTQTPSHQVTQMGQEVILRCVPISNHLYFYWYRQILGQKVEFLVSFYNNEISEKSEIFDDQFSVERPDGSNFTLKIRSTKLEDSAMYFCADRGPNHQETQYFGPGTRLLVL.

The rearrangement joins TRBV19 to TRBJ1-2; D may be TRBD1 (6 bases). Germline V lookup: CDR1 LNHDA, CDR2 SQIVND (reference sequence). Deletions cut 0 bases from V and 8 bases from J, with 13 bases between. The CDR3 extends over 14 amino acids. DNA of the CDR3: TGTGCCAGTAGTATAGATAGGGGACATCGAGGCTACACCTTC. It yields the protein CASSIDRGHRGYTF.

CDR3 DNA: TGTGCCAGTAGTCCGGGGCAGGGTAGAGGCAATCAGCCCCAGCATTTT. It specifies CASSPGQGRGNQPQHF. The rearrangement joins TRBV19 to TRBJ1-5; D may be TRBD1 (5 bases). This CDR3 has 16 residues. V lost 5 bases and J 2 bases, leaving 16 bases between the germline ends. Germline values: CDR1 LNHDA, CDR2 SQIVND (reference sequence).

The DNA of the CDR3 is TGTGCCAGCAGCGCCGGGACTAGCCCAGATACGCAGTATTTT. The encoded protein is CASSAGTSPDTQYF. V usage is TRBV5-4 and J usage is TRBJ2-3; 9 bases map to TRBD2. CDR3 size: 14 residues. The V gene's germline CDR1 is SGHNT and CDR2 YYREEE (reference sequence). V trimming: 4 bases; J trimming: 4 bases; junction bases outside the gene matches: 4. Looking up the rest from reference TRBV5-4 and TRBJ2-3 gives the full variable domain: ETGVTQSPTHLIKTRGQQVTLRCSSQSGHNTVSWYQQALGQGPQFIFQYYREEENGRGNFPPRFSGLQFPNYSSELNVNALELDDSALYLCASSAGTSPDTQYFGPGTRLTVL.

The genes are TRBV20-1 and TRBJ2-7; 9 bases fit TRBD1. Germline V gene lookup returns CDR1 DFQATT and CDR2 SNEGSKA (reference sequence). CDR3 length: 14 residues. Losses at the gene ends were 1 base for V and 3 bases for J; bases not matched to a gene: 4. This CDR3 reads CSARAGTGNYEQYV. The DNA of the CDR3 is TGCAGTGCTAGAGCCGGGACAGGGAACTACGAGCAGTACGTC.

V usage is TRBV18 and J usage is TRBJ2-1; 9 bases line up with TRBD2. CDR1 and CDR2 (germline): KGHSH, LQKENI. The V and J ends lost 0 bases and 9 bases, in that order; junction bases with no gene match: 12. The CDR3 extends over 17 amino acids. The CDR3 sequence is CASSPPEASGGQVEQFF. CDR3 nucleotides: TGTGCCAGCTCACCACCGGAAGCCAGCGGGGGGCAGGTTGAGCAGTTCTTC.

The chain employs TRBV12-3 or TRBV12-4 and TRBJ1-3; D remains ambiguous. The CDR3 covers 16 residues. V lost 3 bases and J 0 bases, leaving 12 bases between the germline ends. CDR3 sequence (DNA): TGTGCCAGCAGTTTGTCGTTGCGGTTCTCTGGAAACACCATATATTTT. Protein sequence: CASSLSLRFSGNTIYF.

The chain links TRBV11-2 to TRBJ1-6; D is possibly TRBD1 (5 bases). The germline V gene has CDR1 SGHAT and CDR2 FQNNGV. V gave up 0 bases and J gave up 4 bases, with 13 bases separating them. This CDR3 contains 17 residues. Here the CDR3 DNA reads TGTGCCAGCAGCTTAGATGACCCGGGGGGTTATAATTCACCCCTCCACTTT. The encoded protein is CASSLDDPGGYNSPLHF. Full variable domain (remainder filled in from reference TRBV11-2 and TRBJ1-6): EAGVAQSPRYKIIEKRQSVAFWCNPISGHATLYWYQQILGQGPKLLIQFQNNGVVDDSQLPKDRFSAERLKGVDSTLKIQPAKLEDSAVYLCASSLDDPGGYNSPLHFGNGTRLTVT.

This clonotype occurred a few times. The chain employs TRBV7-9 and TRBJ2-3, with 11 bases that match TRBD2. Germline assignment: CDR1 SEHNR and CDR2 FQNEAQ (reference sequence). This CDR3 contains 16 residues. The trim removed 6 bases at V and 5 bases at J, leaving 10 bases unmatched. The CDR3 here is CASSLTSGAAGDTQYF. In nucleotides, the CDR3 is TGTGCCAGCAGTTTGACTAGCGGGGCCGCAGGAGATACGCAGTATTTT.

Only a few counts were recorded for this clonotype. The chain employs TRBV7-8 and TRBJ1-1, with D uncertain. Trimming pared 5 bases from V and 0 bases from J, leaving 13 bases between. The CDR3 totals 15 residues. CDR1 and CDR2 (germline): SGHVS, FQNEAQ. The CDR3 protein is CASSPREQMNTEAFF. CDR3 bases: TGTGCCAGCAGCCCCCGTGAACAGATGAACACTGAAGCTTTCTTT.

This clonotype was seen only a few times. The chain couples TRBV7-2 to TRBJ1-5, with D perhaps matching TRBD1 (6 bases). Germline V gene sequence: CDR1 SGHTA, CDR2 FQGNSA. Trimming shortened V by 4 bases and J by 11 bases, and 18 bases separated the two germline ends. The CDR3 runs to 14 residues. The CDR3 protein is CASSSGAGRQAQHF. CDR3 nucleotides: TGTGCCAGCAGCTCAGGGGCGGGCCGGCAAGCCCAGCATTTT.

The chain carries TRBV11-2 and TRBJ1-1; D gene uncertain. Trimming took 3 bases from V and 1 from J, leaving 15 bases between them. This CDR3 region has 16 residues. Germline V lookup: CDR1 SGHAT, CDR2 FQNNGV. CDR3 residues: CASSFPAVVWNTEAFF. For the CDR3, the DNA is TGTGCCAGCAGCTTCCCCGCGGTCGTTTGGAACACTGAAGCTTTCTTT.

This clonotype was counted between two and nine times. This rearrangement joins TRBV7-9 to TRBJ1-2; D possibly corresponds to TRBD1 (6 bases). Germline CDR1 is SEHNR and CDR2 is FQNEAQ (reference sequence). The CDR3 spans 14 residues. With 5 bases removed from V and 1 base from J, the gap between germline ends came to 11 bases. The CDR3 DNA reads TGTGCCAGCAGCGCTAGCAGGGGTAACTATGGCTACACCTTC. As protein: CASSASRGNYGYTF.